One and the same sample provided the 14 T cell receptor beta chains below, sequenced in a study of response to subunit inactivated influenza vaccine. TCRdb used MiXCR to reprocess the RT-PCR reads, holding one entry per CDR3 protein. The sample yields around 250,000 distinct CDR3 sequences, 12% seen once. Source: non-naive T cells sorted from PBMCs, taken around 15 days before vaccination. These receptor sequences come from a man aged 50 to 59 who received an inactivated influenza vaccine.

This clonotype was counted between two and nine times. The chain combines TRBV4-2 with TRBJ2-3; 9 bases match TRBD2. Germline V lookup: CDR1 LGHNA, CDR2 YNFKEQ. Unmatched junction bases numbered 11, after V lost 2 bases and J lost 5 bases. This CDR3 comprises 17 residues. CDR3 sequence (DNA): TGTGCCAGCAGCCAAAGTGTCTCAGCGGGAGGTTTAGATACGCAGTATTTT. This encodes CASSQSVSAGGLDTQYF.

The CDR3 sequence is CASSLSWPVDSPREFF. DNA of the CDR3: TGTGCCAGCAGTTTGAGTTGGCCCGTAGACTCGCCGCGAGAGTTCTTC. The V call is TRBV12-3 or TRBV12-4, the J call TRBJ2-1; no reliable D call. There are 16 residues in the CDR3. The V gene lost 3 bases and the J gene lost 14 bases, with 26 bases spanning the gap.

The CDR3 is CATSDPGSSIDEQFF. In DNA, the CDR3 is TGTGCCACCAGTGACCCGGGGTCTAGCATAGATGAGCAGTTCTTC. This sequence joins TRBV24-1 and TRBJ2-1, with D perhaps TRBD2 (5 bases). Germline values: CDR1 KGHDR, CDR2 SFDVKD. This CDR3 spans 15 amino acids. The V gene lost 4 bases and the J gene lost 8 bases, with 17 bases spanning the gap.

The table lists this clonotype with many counts. The chain employs TRBV20-1 and TRBJ2-1; D uncertain. CDR3 length equals 14 residues. Germline values: CDR1 DFQATT, CDR2 SNEGSKA (reference sequence). The ends were cut back, 0 bases at V and 3 bases at J, with 9 bases in the middle. The CDR3 DNA follows: TGCAGTGCTAGAGATAAGGCTAGCTACAATGAGCAGTTCTTC. It specifies CSARDKASYNEQFF.

This clonotype was picked up many times. CDR3 sequence: CASTLLAGLHNEQFF. The CDR3 nucleotides are TGTGCCAGCACCTTACTAGCGGGACTTCACAATGAGCAGTTCTTC. The chain combines TRBV12-3 or TRBV12-4 with TRBJ2-1, with 10 bases fitting TRBD2. The V segment lost 7 bases and the J segment 5 bases; nucleotides outside the gene matches: 8. The length of the CDR3 is 15 residues.

V gene TRBV11-2 combines with J gene TRBJ2-2; no reliable D call. V lost 3 bases and J 3 bases, leaving 5 bases between the germline ends. The CDR3 runs to 13 residues. The germline V gene encodes CDR1 SGHAT and CDR2 FQNNGV. This CDR3 is CASSFVYTGELFF. In DNA, the CDR3 is TGTGCCAGCAGCTTTGTGTACACCGGGGAGCTGTTTTTT.

This clonotype was seen only a few times. The rearrangement joins TRBV29-1 to TRBJ2-7, with 12 bases identical to TRBD2. The CDR3 runs 15 residues. With V trimmed by 7 bases and J by 9 bases, 16 bases remained unmatched. From germline, CDR1 is SQVTM and CDR2 ANQGSEA. The CDR3 nucleotides read TGCAGCGATGGACTAGCGGGACCCCAATTTTTCGGGCAGTACTTC. Translation: CSDGLAGPQFFGQYF.

On this clonotype itself: One base away lies a much larger clone, so this may be a sequencing read error. The rearrangement joins TRBV5-1 to TRBJ2-2; D perhaps matches TRBD1 (7 bases). The CDR3 spans 15 residues. Germline loops: CDR1 SGHRS, CDR2 YFSETQ. CDR3 DNA: TGCGGCAGCAGCGCGGGACAGACTCTTTCCGGGGAGCTGTTTTTT. Translating gives CGSSAGQTLSGELFF.

The chain uses TRBV3-1 and TRBJ2-7, with D perhaps matching TRBD1 or TRBD2 (5 bases each). The CDR3 is 12 amino acids. Germline loops: CDR1 LGHDT, CDR2 YNNKEL (reference sequence). Trimming shortened V by 8 bases and J by 2 bases, and 10 bases separated the two germline ends. CDR3 loop: CASGQGPYEQYF. Written as DNA, the CDR3 is TGTGCCAGCGGGCAGGGACCCTACGAGCAGTACTTC.

J is TRBJ2-5 and V is TRBV7-9; 7 bases match TRBD1. V lost 5 bases to trimming and J lost 4 bases; unmatched junction nucleotides: 1. This CDR3 region has 12 residues. The germline CDR1 and CDR2 sequences are SEHNR and FQNEAQ (reference sequence). Here the CDR3 DNA reads TGTGCCAGCAGCCACAGGGGAGAGACCCAGTACTTC. As protein: CASSHRGETQYF.

This clonotype was counted only a few times. The V and J genes are TRBV11-1 and TRBJ2-2; TRBD1 aligns across 8 bases. Germline V gene lookup returns CDR1 SGHAT and CDR2 FQDESV (reference sequence). The junction had 7 bases not matched to a gene; V was cut back by 8 bases and J by 2 bases. The CDR3 is made up of 15 amino acids. This CDR3 is CASGTDRANTGELFF. CDR3 sequence (DNA): TGTGCCAGCGGAACGGACAGGGCAAACACCGGGGAGCTGTTTTTT.

This clonotype was picked up a small number of times. The genes are TRBV7-9 and TRBJ2-3; D is unclear. V dropped 5 bases and J dropped 8 bases, with 8 bases sitting between them. The CDR3 extends over 11 amino acids. Germline CDR1 is SEHNR and CDR2 is FQNEAQ (reference sequence). The CDR3, as DNA: TGTGCCAGCAGCCCTTCGGTTACGCAGTATTTT. Translation gives CASSPSVTQYF.

This clonotype was picked up a small number of times. The chain combines TRBV20-1 with TRBJ2-7, with 8 nucleotides matching TRBD1. CDR3 size: 14 residues. Looked up from germline, CDR1 is DFQATT and CDR2 is SNEGSKA (reference sequence). V gave up 5 bases and J gave up 0 bases; unmatched junction bases: 6. CDR3 bases: TGCAGTGCTGAGGGCGGGACAGGCTCCTACGAGCAGTACTTC. Translating it yields CSAEGGTGSYEQYF.

Regarding this clonotype: Mismatch with germline at one junction end may stem from a read error. V and J are TRBV20-1 and TRBJ2-3; 8 bases line up with TRBD1. The CDR3 consists of 16 residues. Per the germline V gene, CDR1 is DFQATT and CDR2 is SNEGSKA (reference sequence). The CDR3 region is CCARVGQGAGTDTQYF. CDR3 nucleotides: TGCTGTGCCAGAGTTGGGCAGGGGGCAGGGACAGATACGCAGTATTTT.